A selection of T cell receptor beta chains follows, all from one sample in a study of CD8+CD57+ T cells in acquired aplastic anemia. A single record per CDR3 protein comes from TCRdb applying MiXCR to the reads. The table shows some 170,000 distinct CDR3 sequences, with 71% occurring only once. Material for sequencing was sorted CD4+, CD8+, or CD8+CD57+ T cells (not recorded which) from PBMCs. These receptors were collected from a human donor with aplastic anemia. Both conserved end residues are part of each CDR3. A D gene is named only where the DNA matches it firmly. Clone sizes are given selectively: once, few, many, or a class where the clone is expanded.

J gene	clone size	D gene	V gene	CDR3 DNA	CDR3 protein
TRBJ1-4	.	TRBD1	TRBV15	TGTGCCACCAGCAGTAACGGACAGGGGACCGCAACTAATGAAAAACTGTTTTTT	CATSSNGQGTATNEKLFF
TRBJ2-7	.	.	TRBV5-6	TGTGCCAGCAGCGTAGCTGTGGGGGCCTACGAGCAGTACTTC	CASSVAVGAYEQYF
TRBJ2-7	once	TRBD1	TRBV10-3	TGTGCCATCAGGACAGGGGGCTCCGAGCAGTACTTC	CAIRTGGSEQYF
TRBJ2-7	few	.	TRBV29-1	TGCAGCGTGGTTTTGGAAGTGTCCTACGAGCAGTACTTC	CSVVLEVSYEQYF
TRBJ2-7	few	TRBD2	TRBV25-1	TGTGCCAGTGGAGGAAGCGGGAGGTACTACTACGAGCAGTACTTC	CASGGSGRYYYEQYF
TRBJ2-3	.	TRBD2	TRBV2	TGTGCCAGCAGTAGTACGGGACTAGCGGGAGAGAGAGATACGCAGTATTTT	CASSSTGLAGERDTQYF
TRBJ1-1	.	.	TRBV19	TGTGCCAGTAGTCCCACAGGGAATGAAGCTTTCTTT	CASSPTGNEAFF
TRBJ1-2	.	.	TRBV15	TGTGCCACCAGCAGAGGAAGAGGGGTCGACTATGGCTACACCTTC	CATSRGRGVDYGYTF
TRBJ2-3	.	.	TRBV30	TGTGCCTGGAGTACTACCACAGATACGCAGTATTTT	CAWSTTTDTQYF
TRBJ2-5	once	TRBD1	TRBV7-2	TGTGCCAGCAGCTTGGGACAGGGGTACCAAGAGACCCAGTACTTC	CASSLGQGYQETQYF
TRBJ1-2	.	.	TRBV7-8	TGTGCCAGCAGTCCACGCGAGGGGATCACTAACTATGGCTACACCTTC	CASSPREGITNYGYTF
TRBJ2-7	.	.	TRBV2	TGTGCCAGCAGTTTTATAGGGGGACTTTCCTACGAGCAGTACTTC	CASSFIGGLSYEQYF
TRBJ2-2	.	TRBD1	TRBV5-1	TGCGCCAGCAGCCCAAGGACAGGGAAGAACGGGGAGCTGTTTTTT	CASSPRTGKNGELFF
TRBJ2-1	.	.	TRBV10-3	TGTGCCATCAGTGAGTCCGGACAGTACAATGAGCAGTTCTTC	CAISESGQYNEQFF
TRBJ1-5	once	.	TRBV7-9	TGTGCCAGCAGCTTGGACGGGGCCTTAAGTCTGCCCCAGCATTTT	CASSLDGALSLPQHF
TRBJ1-2	.	.	TRBV19	TGTGCCAGTAGTATCCGGGCCCTCTATGGCTACACCTTC	CASSIRALYGYTF
TRBJ2-7	many	TRBD1	TRBV24-1	TGTGCTCGCCTTTTACAGGGGGGTGACTACGAGCAGTACTTC	CARLLQGGDYEQYF
TRBJ1-6	.	TRBD1	TRBV7-2	TGTGCCAGCAGCTTAGTTTGGCAGGGGGGCTCATCCTCCTATAATTCACCCCTCCACTTT	CASSLVWQGGSSSYNSPLHF
TRBJ1-1	.	.	TRBV10-2	TGCGCCAGCAGTGTCTGGGGCAGGGACACTGAAGCTTTCTTT	CASSVWGRDTEAFF
TRBJ2-5	.	.	TRBV20-1	TGCAGTGCTAGAGGGGGATTGACCCAGTACTTC	CSARGGLTQYF
TRBJ2-5	few	.	TRBV9	TGTGCCAGCAGCGTAGGTGGGACTCCAAGTGGAGAGACCCAGTACTTC	CASSVGGTPSGETQYF
TRBJ1-1	.	.	TRBV2	TGTGCCAGCATTCAAGTACAGGGAAACACTGAAGCTTTCTTT	CASIQVQGNTEAFF
TRBJ2-1	many	TRBD2	TRBV5-1	TGCGCCAGCAGCTTGGCCTGGTGGACTAGCGGGAACAATGAGCAGTTCTTC	CASSLAWWTSGNNEQFF
TRBJ2-2	.	.	TRBV20-1	TGCAGTGCTAGAGTGGATTTGGGCACCGGGGAGCTGTTTTTT	CSARVDLGTGELFF
TRBJ2-6	.	.	TRBV24-1	TGTGCCACCAGGGCTTCTGGGGCCAACGTCCTGACTTTC	CATRASGANVLTF
TRBJ2-1	.	.	TRBV7-3	TGTGCCAGCAGCTTAGCGGACGGGGCATACAATGAGCAGTTCTTC	CASSLADGAYNEQFF
TRBJ1-6	.	TRBD1	TRBV20-1	TGCAGTGCTCCGGACAGGGCGGGTTCACCCCTCCACTTT	CSAPDRAGSPLHF
TRBJ1-2	few	TRBD1	TRBV29-1	TGCAGCGTTCCGGGACAGGGAGGTCCCGGATATGGCTACACCTTC	CSVPGQGGPGYGYTF
TRBJ2-7	.	.	TRBV7-2	TGTGCCAGCAGCGAGCAGACAGGCCCCTACGAGCAGTACTTC	CASSEQTGPYEQYF